This section outlines one T cell receptor (beta chain) sequence together with its context. CDR1 and CDR2 (germline): MDHEN, SYDVKM. Trimming stripped 1 base from V and 0 bases from J, with 4 bases between. The CDR3 spans 14 residues. This specimen belongs to a study of blood T cell repertoires in COVID-19. The overall study: The United States, Italy and Spain were the sources of the acute and convalescent COVID-19 samples. The cDNA or gDNA used as material had been derived from T cells, B-cell-depleted T cells, or PBMCs.

As originally analysed: Estimation of nucleated cell counts was performed using reference gene primer amplification. Some clones are missing from TCRdb's copy, which holds only in-frame ones; the method was immunoSEQ multiplex PCR. D and trimming come from the DNA, and the V and J calls and clone size come from that table. The table includes 150,000 to 180,000 clones, over 60% detected once. This receptor was identified in an elderly man with acute or convalescent COVID-19. Input material: peripheral blood. The chain carries TRBV28 and TRBJ2-1; no reliable D call. The CDR3 here is CASSLYSSYNEQFF. CDR3 sequence (DNA): TGTGCCAGCAGTTTATACAGCTCCTACAATGAGCAGTTCTTC.